The 27 T cell receptor beta chains below all came from one sample that was sequenced in a study of blood T cell repertoires in COVID-19. TCRdb's table, derived via immunoSEQ multiplex PCR, lists solely in-frame clones and lacks some. Among roughly 290,000 clones listed, roughly nine tenths were seen once. Sequenced material: PBMCs or T cells enriched from blood (not recorded which). All receptors derive from a woman aged 40 to 55 who had recovered from COVID-19.

V gene TRBV7-3 combines with J gene TRBJ2-1, with a weak D call TRBD1 (6 bases). Germline V gene data show CDR1 as SGHTA and CDR2 as FQGTGA. Trimming took off 4 bases at V and 5 bases at J, with 15 bases between the two ends. CDR3 length: 15 residues. The chain's CDR3 is CASSSPDHRDNEQFF. CDR3 DNA sequence: TGTGCCAGCAGCTCCCCGGACCACAGGGACAATGAGCAGTTCTTC.

The chain is built from TRBV30 and TRBJ2-7; 10 nucleotides line up with TRBD1. CDR3 length: 14 residues. V was pared by 5 bases and J by 4 bases, with 8 bases of the junction left unmatched. Germline loops: CDR1 GTSNPN, CDR2 SVGIG (reference sequence). The CDR3 is CAWAGTGVFYEQYF. The CDR3 DNA sequence: TGTGCCTGGGCCGGGACAGGGGTTTTTTACGAGCAGTACTTC.

This sequence joins TRBV6-5 and TRBJ2-5; 8 bases align to TRBD2. Losses at the gene ends were 5 bases for V and 3 bases for J; bases not matched to a gene: 5. Germline V lookup: CDR1 MNHEY, CDR2 SVGAGI. The length of the CDR3 is 14 residues. CDR3 protein: CASSLGRVEETQYF. DNA for the CDR3: TGTGCCAGCAGTCTCGGGAGGGTGGAAGAGACCCAGTACTTC.

The rearrangement uses TRBV28 and TRBJ2-3; 11 bases are a match to TRBD2. Germline CDR1 MDHEN, CDR2 SYDVKM. V lost 6 bases and J lost 8; bases outside the gene matches: 7. The CDR3 is 14 residues long. Written as DNA, the CDR3 is TGTGCCAGCAGATTAGCGGGAGGGCCGGGTACGCAGTATTTT. It yields the protein CASRLAGGPGTQYF.

The rearrangement joins TRBV6-5 to TRBJ2-3; 8 bases map to TRBD2. Germline V lookup: CDR1 MNHEY, CDR2 SVGAGI. Trimming cost V 0 bases and J 0 bases; bases outside gene matches: 2. The CDR3 contains 16 residues. CDR3 residues: CASSYSASGSTDTQYF. The DNA of the CDR3 is TGTGCCAGCAGTTACTCTGCTAGCGGGAGCACAGATACGCAGTATTTT.

This clone has just a few counts. V gene TRBV7-2 combines with J gene TRBJ1-1, with TRBD1 matching over 8 bases. The CDR3 is 15 amino acids. Germline V gives CDR1 SGHTA, CDR2 FQGNSA. V lost 5 bases, J lost 1 base, and 6 bases stayed unmatched. The CDR3 nucleotides read TGTGCCAGCAGCGACAGGGGAGGGCGGAACACTGAAGCTTTCTTT. Protein sequence: CASSDRGGRNTEAFF. The complete variable domain, with remaining parts taken from reference TRBV7-2 and TRBJ1-1, reads GAGVSQSPSNKVTEKGKDVELRCDPISGHTALYWYRQSLGQGLEFLIYFQGNSAPDKSGLPSDRFSAERTGGSVSTLTIQRTQQEDSAVYLCASSDRGGRNTEAFFGQGTRLTVV.

The CDR3 loop reads CSVDERVYTDTQYF. The CDR3 nucleotides read TGCAGCGTTGATGAGCGGGTCTACACAGATACGCAGTATTTT. V usage is TRBV29-1 and J usage is TRBJ2-3; tentatively, D is TRBD2 (6 bases). Germline V CDR1 and CDR2: SQVTM, ANQGSEA. Trimming stripped 3 bases from V and 2 bases from J, with 12 bases between. CDR3 length: 14 amino acids.

The chain carries TRBV7-2 and TRBJ1-3, with D unresolved. The ends were cut back, 0 bases at V and 0 bases at J, with 9 bases in the middle. The germline V gene has CDR1 SGHTA and CDR2 FQGNSA. The CDR3 totals 16 residues. DNA for the CDR3: TGTGCCAGCAGCTTAGCTGCGGGGAGCTCTGGAAACACCATATATTTT. The encoded protein is CASSLAAGSSGNTIYF.

This clone has just one count. The chain joins TRBV18 to TRBJ1-6; D is unclear. The CDR3 runs to 14 residues. Between the trimmed V and J ends, which lost 2 bases and 5 bases, there was a span of 7 bases. Looked up from germline, CDR1 is KGHSH and CDR2 is LQKENI. In DNA, the CDR3 is TGTGCCAGCTCACCAAATCAGAATAATTCACCCCTCCACTTT. The encoded protein is CASSPNQNNSPLHF.

This clone showed up just a few times. This sequence joins TRBV27 and TRBJ2-7, with TRBD2 matching 8 bases. Germline CDR1 is MNHEY and CDR2 is SMNVEV (reference sequence). The CDR3 runs 16 residues. Trimming at V came to 0 bases and at J to 3 bases, leaving 7 bases not matched to a gene. The CDR3 DNA is TGTGCCAGCAGTTTATCGATGGCTAGCGGGTTCTACGAGCAGTACTTC. Amino acid sequence: CASSLSMASGFYEQYF.

A single count supports this clone. This rearrangement joins TRBV6-5 to TRBJ2-7; TRBD2 is a possible D gene (6 bases). Germline values: CDR1 MNHEY, CDR2 SVGAGI. The length of the CDR3 is 15 residues. With 2 bases removed from V and 3 bases from J, the gap between germline ends came to 14 bases. The CDR3 reads CASSYGVLGSYEQYF. CDR3 bases: TGTGCCAGCAGTTACGGGGTACTCGGGAGCTACGAGCAGTACTTC.

V gene TRBV29-1 combines with J gene TRBJ1-6; 11 bases are shared with TRBD1. Trimming at V came to 7 bases and at J to 0 bases, leaving 8 bases not matched to a gene. Germline-derived CDR1 and CDR2 are SQVTM and ANQGSEA. The CDR3 covers 17 residues. This CDR3 reads CSGPGQGERSYNSPLHF. The CDR3 bases are TGCAGCGGCCCGGGACAGGGGGAACGCTCCTATAATTCACCCCTCCACTTT.

The sample holds a few counts of this clone. The CDR3 sequence: CASTWAGGKEDTQYF. In nucleotides, the CDR3 is TGTGCCAGTACATGGGCAGGGGGCAAGGAAGATACGCAGTATTTT. This chain uses TRBV28 with TRBJ2-3, with TRBD1 matching 8 bases. The length of the CDR3 is 15 residues. Germline CDR1 is MDHEN and CDR2 is SYDVKM. J lost 5 bases, V lost 9 bases, and 13 bases had no gene match.

The CDR3 bases are TGTGCCAGCAGTTACACCCCAACTTTGGAGGAGCAGTACTTC. Translated: CASSYTPTLEEQYF. This sequence joins TRBV6-5 and TRBJ2-7, with no clear D. V lost 2 bases, J lost 7 bases, and 15 bases lay in between. The CDR3 is made up of 14 amino acids. Germline V gene sequence: CDR1 MNHEY, CDR2 SVGAGI.

This clone was seen just once. The rearrangement links TRBV18 to TRBJ2-1; a possible D gene is TRBD2 (5 bases). Trimming took 3 bases from V and 6 from J, leaving 9 bases between them. This CDR3 spans 13 amino acids. In germline, CDR1 is KGHSH, CDR2 LQKENI. The CDR3 region is CASSPLEVNEQFF. Here the CDR3 DNA reads TGTGCCAGCTCACCGTTGGAGGTCAATGAGCAGTTCTTC.

This clone was detected only a few times. V is TRBV11-2 and J is TRBJ2-1; possibly TRBD2 for D (7 bases). The CDR3 has 15 amino acids. Per germline, CDR1 SGHAT and CDR2 FQNNGV. V lost 1 base and J lost 6, with 13 bases in between. The CDR3 here is CASSLGGLGGNEQFF. The CDR3 nucleotides are TGTGCCAGCAGCTTAGGTGGACTAGGGGGCAATGAGCAGTTCTTC. Complete variable domain (other parts from reference TRBV11-2 and TRBJ2-1): EAGVAQSPRYKIIEKRQSVAFWCNPISGHATLYWYQQILGQGPKLLIQFQNNGVVDDSQLPKDRFSAERLKGVDSTLKIQPAKLEDSAVYLCASSLGGLGGNEQFFGPGTRLTVL.

V gene TRBV11-2 combines with J gene TRBJ2-7; 7 nucleotides align to TRBD2. V gave up 3 bases and J gave up 6 bases; unmatched junction bases: 14. The CDR3 extends over 16 amino acids. Germline CDR1 and CDR2: SGHAT and FQNNGV. Written as DNA, the CDR3 is TGTGCCAGCAGCTTCGCGGGGCGGAGCGGGGTCCGCGAGCAGTACTTC. It yields the protein CASSFAGRSGVREQYF.

The gene calls are TRBV28 and TRBJ2-7, with TRBD1 matching over 7 bases. With 6 bases clipped from V and 11 bases from J, the junction kept 7 bases outside the gene matches. This CDR3 region has 11 residues. The V gene's germline CDR1 is MDHEN and CDR2 SYDVKM. CDR3: CASRTDRDKYF. For the CDR3, the DNA is TGTGCCAGCAGGACCGACAGGGATAAGTACTTC.

The chain is built from TRBV21-1 and TRBJ1-6. TRBV21-1 is labeled a pseudogene. The CDR3 has 16 residues. The chain's CDR3 is CASSKVRGGYNSPLHF. The CDR3 coding sequence is TGTGCCAGCAGCAAAGTGCGGGGAGGTTATAATTCACCCCTCCACTTT.

DNA of the CDR3: TGTGCCAGCAGTTTTGCGGGAGGGCCCTACGAGCAGTACTTC. This translates into CASSFAGGPYEQYF. The chain couples TRBV28 to TRBJ2-7; 9 nucleotides line up with TRBD2. Germline trimming cut 3 bases from V and 2 bases from J; bases unmatched to any gene: 2. Germline V gives CDR1 MDHEN, CDR2 SYDVKM. The CDR3 contains 14 residues.

The genes are TRBV28 and TRBJ2-7, with a possible D match to TRBD2 (6 bases). From germline, CDR1 is MDHEN and CDR2 SYDVKM. Trimming removed 4 bases at V and 2 bases at J, with 15 bases between. This CDR3 contains 15 residues. This CDR3 is CASSSPDGSPYEQYF. The CDR3 bases are TGTGCCAGCAGTTCCCCGGACGGGAGCCCCTACGAGCAGTACTTC.

This clone has only one observation. The CDR3 protein is CASSEGPGGPNQPQHF. The CDR3 nucleotides read TGTGCCAGCAGTGAGGGTCCAGGGGGACCAAATCAGCCCCAGCATTTT. The chain has TRBV2 and TRBJ1-5; 7 bases are shared with TRBD1. The CDR3 consists of 16 residues. Per germline, CDR1 SNHLY and CDR2 FYNNEI. The junction had 9 bases not matched to a gene; V was cut back by 3 bases and J by 4 bases.

V is TRBV4-2 and J is TRBJ1-4; TRBD1 might be the D (6 bases). This CDR3 is 17 amino acids long. Germline values: CDR1 LGHNA, CDR2 YNFKEQ. The V gene lost 6 bases and the J gene lost 0 bases, with 17 bases spanning the gap. DNA for the CDR3: TGTGCCAGCAGGCCGTGGACAGTTGTCGCAACTAATGAAAAACTGTTTTTT. Its translation: CASRPWTVVATNEKLFF.

A note on this clone: Other DNA variants within this sample encode the same CDR3. This chain uses TRBV7-2 with TRBJ2-7, with D possibly TRBD2 on 5 matching bases. V was trimmed by 0 bases and J by 3 bases, leaving 6 bases between them. This CDR3 has 13 amino acids. The germline gives CDR1 SGHTA, CDR2 FQGNSA. The CDR3 coding sequence is TGTGCCAGCAGCTTAGCGAGGGACTACGAGCAGTACTTC. As protein: CASSLARDYEQYF.

The chain combines TRBV2 with TRBJ1-6; TRBD1 matches 9 bases. The germline V gene has CDR1 SNHLY and CDR2 FYNNEI. This CDR3 contains 15 residues. J was trimmed by 7 bases and V by 3 bases; bases with no gene match: 4. The DNA for the CDR3 is TGTGCCAGCAGTGAGTGGGGGACAGGGAATTCACCCCTCCACTTT. Amino acids: CASSEWGTGNSPLHF. Variable domain in full (rest from reference TRBV2 and TRBJ1-6): EPEVTQTPSHQVTQMGQEVILRCVPISNHLYFYWYRQILGQKVEFLVSFYNNEISEKSEIFDDQFSVERPDGSNFTLKIRSTKLEDSAMYFCASSEWGTGNSPLHFGNGTRLTVT.

The table lists this clone with a few counts. V and J are TRBV7-2 and TRBJ2-2; maybe TRBD2 (6 bases). The CDR3 extends over 16 amino acids. The V end lost 4 bases, the J end lost 6 bases, and 18 bases lay between the germline ends. The V gene's germline CDR1 is SGHTA and CDR2 FQGNSA. This CDR3 is CASSSSGRRRAGELFF. The DNA of the CDR3 is TGTGCCAGCAGCTCCTCGGGGAGGAGGAGAGCCGGGGAGCTGTTTTTT.

This clone showed up just a few times. The V gene is TRBV5-1, the J gene TRBJ1-4; D remains unclear. The V gene's germline CDR1 is SGHRS and CDR2 YFSETQ. The V end was cut by 0 bases, the J end by 3 bases, with 6 bases between. CDR3 length: 14 amino acids. The CDR3 DNA sequence: TGCGCCAGCAGCTTGGGGCGGGCTAATGAAAAACTGTTTTTT. This sequence encodes CASSLGRANEKLFF.